The rows below give T cell receptor beta chains drawn from one sample of a study of T cell responses to AZD1222 COVID-19 vaccine. Only in-frame clones appear in the TCRdb table, and some are missing; sequencing was by immunoSEQ multiplex PCR. The sample lists roughly 190,000 clones, just over 90% occurring once. Sequences were derived from peripheral blood, sampled 28 days after the second AZD1222 dose. Receptors originate from an adult who received the AZD1222 COVID-19 vaccine. Both conserved end residues are part of each CDR3. Fields, in order: D gene, clone size, V gene, J gene, CDR3 DNA, CDR3 protein. The D gene is left open where the match is weak. Only part of the rows carry a size: once, few, many, or a class if the clone is expanded.

NA	once	TRBV9	TRBJ2-3	TGTGCCAGCAGCGTAGGGTCTAGCGGCACAGATACGCAGTATTTT	CASSVGSSGTDTQYF
TRBD2	NA	TRBV7-3	TRBJ2-1	TGTGCCAGCAGCTTAGCGGGAGGGACGGATGAGCAGTTCTTC	CASSLAGGTDEQFF
NA	NA	TRBV5-1	TRBJ2-5	TGCGCCAGCAGCGAGGGGACTCCTAGAGAGACCCAGTACTTC	CASSEGTPRETQYF
TRBD1	once	TRBV5-1	TRBJ2-2	TGCGCCAGCAGCCCTGGGGACAGGGAGAACTCCGGGGAGCTGTTTTTT	CASSPGDRENSGELFF
NA	NA	TRBV19	TRBJ2-7	TGTGCCAGTAGTAGAACCGGGACAAACTACGAGCAGTACTTC	CASSRTGTNYEQYF
NA	NA	TRBV28	TRBJ2-3	TGTGCCAGCAGTTCCCCGGGACGAGGGAGCACAGATACGCAGTATTTT	CASSSPGRGSTDTQYF
NA	NA	TRBV18	TRBJ1-3	TGTGCCAGCTCACCGGCCCAGGGGCCTGGAAACACCATATATTTT	CASSPAQGPGNTIYF
TRBD1	NA	TRBV19	TRBJ1-2	TGTGCCAGTACCGCCCGCGGACAGGGAGTGGAAGGCTACACCTTC	CASTARGQGVEGYTF
NA	NA	TRBV9	TRBJ1-5	TGTGCCAGCAGCCCCTTTGCTAGCGGGGAAAATCAGCCCCAGCATTTT	CASSPFASGENQPQHF
TRBD2	once	TRBV10-3	TRBJ2-1	TGTGCCATCAGTGCGAGAGGGGGAGCGGGGGACTACAATGAGCAGTTCTTC	CAISARGGAGDYNEQFF